Listed here are 30 T cell receptor beta chains from one sample, sequenced in a study of Graves' ophthalmopathy and Graves' hyperthyroidism. Beta-chain TCR CDR3 regions were amplified from RNA transcripts. HTBI primers were used in a first-round RT-PCR, which preceded a second-round multiplex PCR. Using its own MiXCR run on the multiplex PCR reads, TCRdb lists one record per CDR3 protein. Here the sample spans about 600,000 distinct CDR3 sequences, 39% being singletons. The sample was peripheral blood or thyroid tissue (not recorded which). These receptors came from an adult man with Graves' hyperthyroidism.

The CDR3 is CASSGGRLNYGYTF. CDR3 DNA: TGTGCCAGTAGTGGGGGACGGCTTAACTATGGCTACACCTTC. The chain uses TRBV19 and TRBJ1-2; perhaps TRBD1 as D (5 bases). Germline V CDR1 and CDR2: LNHDA, SQIVND (reference sequence). Trimming left V 5 bases short and J 1 base short, with 11 bases between. The CDR3 is 14 residues long.

This clonotype was picked up many times. The chain joins TRBV7-2 to TRBJ1-4, with 12 bases lining up with TRBD1. This CDR3 spans 15 amino acids. Germline CDR1 SGHTA, CDR2 FQGNSA. After removal of 1 base from V and 11 bases from J, the junction contained 5 bases not matched to a gene. CDR3: CASSLGGTGGGKLFF. The CDR3 region has the DNA TGTGCCAGCAGCTTAGGCGGGACAGGGGGCGGGAAACTGTTTTTT.

This clonotype was observed once. The V call is TRBV7-2, the J call TRBJ2-7; 8 bases are shared with TRBD2. CDR1 is SGHTA and CDR2 is FQGNSA in the germline V gene. The CDR3 loop spans 14 amino acids. V was pared by 6 bases and J by 7 bases, with 11 bases of the junction left unmatched. CDR3 DNA sequence: TGTGCCAGCAGGTATAGCGGGACTGGCGATGAGCAGTACTTC. Translating gives CASRYSGTGDEQYF.

This clonotype has a count of ten or more. The chain uses TRBV5-1 and TRBJ1-2; possible D gene TRBD1, 5 bases. V dropped 1 base and J dropped 5 bases, with 18 bases sitting between them. The CDR3 covers 16 residues. Germline CDR1 reads SGHRS; CDR2 reads YFSETQ. The CDR3 DNA reads as TGCGCCAGCAGCTTGATCGGGACGATGAGGGGTTATGGCTACACCTTC. This translates into CASSLIGTMRGYGYTF.

This clonotype has ten or more counts. The chain links TRBV24-1 to TRBJ1-2; D gene uncertain. Deletions cut 3 bases from V and 3 bases from J, with 7 bases between. This CDR3 spans 13 amino acids. The germline V gene has CDR1 KGHDR and CDR2 SFDVKD. Written as DNA, the CDR3 is TGTGCCACCAGTGATCCAGGATACTATGGCTACACCTTC. Translating it yields CATSDPGYYGYTF.

There are a few counts of this clonotype. The chain links TRBV2 to TRBJ2-7; 12 nucleotides align to TRBD2. The J call is uncertain, as TRBJ2-1 better fits the DNA end. The CDR3 has 17 amino acids. Germline loops: CDR1 SNHLY, CDR2 FYNNEI. CDR3 DNA sequence: TGTGCCAGCAGTGAGCACAGACTAGCGGGAGTTATAGATGAGCAGTTCTTC. Amino acid sequence: CASSEHRLAGVIDEQFF.

This clonotype was detected ten times or more. This chain connects TRBV29-1 to TRBJ1-2; weak D call: TRBD1 (5 bases). CDR3 size: 14 residues. Trimming took 0 bases from V and 4 from J, leaving 12 bases between them. Germline lookup yields CDR1 SQVTM and CDR2 ANQGSEA. The CDR3 reads CSVEDLAGFYGYTF. The CDR3 DNA reads TGCAGCGTTGAAGATTTGGCAGGGTTCTATGGCTACACCTTC.

This CDR3 reads CSARETSGSSYEQYF. The CDR3 DNA reads as TGCAGCGCCCGGGAGACTAGCGGGAGTTCCTACGAGCAGTACTTC. V usage is TRBV29-1 and J usage is TRBJ2-7; 12 nucleotides match TRBD2. CDR1 is SQVTM, CDR2 ANQGSEA, per germline. V trimming: 7 bases; J trimming: 1 base; junction bases outside the gene matches: 8. This CDR3 has 15 residues.

The V and J genes are TRBV7-9 and TRBJ2-7; D is perhaps TRBD1 (6 bases). The better agreement between TRBJ2-1 and the DNA end casts doubt on the J call. Germline values: CDR1 SEHNR, CDR2 FQNEAQ (reference sequence). The CDR3 consists of 16 residues. As DNA, the CDR3 is TGTGCCAGCAGCTTGGATCCCGGACAGAGCTACAATGAGCAGTTCTTC. Translating it yields CASSLDPGQSYNEQFF.

There are many counts of this clonotype. The rearrangement links TRBV7-4 to TRBJ1-4; D gene ambiguous. CDR3 length: 17 amino acids. CDR1 SGHVT and CDR2 SQSDAQ come from the germline V gene. Trimming shortened V by 5 bases and J by 0 bases, and 16 bases separated the two germline ends. CDR3 DNA: TGTGCCAGCAGCCAAGCCCCTGTCTTTGCAACTAATGAAAAACTGTTTTTT. It specifies CASSQAPVFATNEKLFF.

In this sample, this clonotype turned up many times. This chain links TRBV29-1 with TRBJ2-7; 8 bases are shared with TRBD2. The ends lost 5 bases at V and 6 bases at J; junction bases unmatched: 9. Per germline, CDR1 SQVTM and CDR2 ANQGSEA. The CDR3 spans 13 residues. The CDR3 is CSVRAGGWGEQYF. CDR3 DNA sequence: TGCAGCGTTCGGGCGGGGGGCTGGGGCGAGCAGTACTTC.

This clonotype has at least ten counts. The genes are TRBV19 and TRBJ1-2; TRBD1 might be the D (5 bases). Trimming took off 5 bases at V and 8 bases at J, with 21 bases between the two ends. Looked up from germline, CDR1 is LNHDA and CDR2 is SQIVND (reference sequence). The CDR3 consists of 15 residues. This CDR3 reads CASSPPDNRRLGYTF. The DNA for the CDR3 is TGTGCCAGTAGTCCCCCGGATAACAGGCGTCTAGGCTACACCTTC. Based on the CDR3 plus reference TRBV19 and TRBJ1-2, the full variable domain is DGGITQSPKYLFRKEGQNVTLSCEQNLNHDAMYWYRQDPGQGLRLIYYSQIVNDFQKGDIAEGYSVSREKKESFPLTVTSAQKNPTAFYLCASSPPDNRRLGYTFGSGTRLTVV.

On this clonotype: The DNA is left out, because the CDR3 cannot be placed on it with certainty; the CDR3 is given as TCRdb lists it. The gene calls are TRBV5-1 and TRBJ1-1; the D call in the table, TRBD1, was not verified against the DNA. The germline V gene encodes CDR1 SGHRS and CDR2 YFSETQ. Counting both end residues, the CDR3 totals 23 amino acids. The CDR3 reads CASSLGLADFYEQYFGPGTEAFF.

This chain uses TRBV2 with TRBJ1-2; 12 positions agree with TRBD1. V shed 6 bases, J shed 8 bases, and the junction held 4 bases outside the gene matches. Germline CDR1 and CDR2: SNHLY and FYNNEI. This CDR3 is built from 13 residues. In DNA form, the CDR3 reads TGTGCCAGCAGGGGACAGGGGGCTTACGGCTACACCTTC. This gives the protein CASRGQGAYGYTF.

The chain links TRBV6-1 to TRBJ2-5, with D uncertain. Germline loops: CDR1 MNHNS, CDR2 SASEGT. Trimming shortened V by 5 bases and J by 4 bases, and 8 bases separated the two germline ends. This CDR3 spans 12 amino acids. The CDR3 loop is CASSYLPETQYF. The CDR3, as DNA: TGTGCCAGCAGTTACCTCCCAGAGACCCAGTACTTC.

This clonotype was seen more than once but under ten times. The V gene is TRBV29-1, the J gene TRBJ1-4; possibly TRBD1 for D (6 bases). The CDR3 is 13 residues long. The V gene lost 7 bases and the J gene lost 5 bases, with 14 bases spanning the gap. Germline CDR1 and CDR2: SQVTM and ANQGSEA. The DNA for the CDR3 is TGCAGCGCTTCCAGGGGCGCCAATGAAAAACTGTTTTTT. This codes for CSASRGANEKLFF.

The rearrangement uses TRBV7-9 and TRBJ2-5; D call uncertain. This CDR3 has 12 residues. Germline-derived CDR1 and CDR2 are SEHNR and FQNEAQ (reference sequence). Trimming cost V 8 bases and J 5 bases, with 12 bases left between them. CDR3 DNA: TGTGCCAGCGACAAAGGTGTGGAGACCCAGTACTTC. It translates to CASDKGVETQYF.

The chain uses TRBV4-1 and TRBJ1-3; D is possibly TRBD1 (5 bases). The CDR3 loop spans 15 amino acids. The germline gives CDR1 MGHRA, CDR2 YSYEKL. The ends were cut back, 0 bases at V and 2 bases at J, with 8 bases in the middle. Here the CDR3 DNA reads TGCGCCAGCAGCCAAGATCGGGGGGCTGGAAACACCATATATTTT. Translating it yields CASSQDRGAGNTIYF.

This clonotype was recorded at least ten times. The chain joins TRBV7-9 to TRBJ1-2, with 9 bases fitting TRBD1. This CDR3 is built from 16 residues. Germline V gene sequence: CDR1 SEHNR, CDR2 FQNEAQ (reference sequence). The trim removed 5 bases at V and 3 bases at J, leaving 10 bases unmatched. CDR3 protein: CASSRDRVVRHYGYTF. The CDR3 region has the DNA TGTGCCAGCAGCCGGGACAGGGTCGTTCGCCACTATGGCTACACCTTC. The whole variable domain, remainder taken from reference TRBV7-9 and TRBJ1-2, is DTGVSQNPRHKITKRGQNVTFRCDPISEHNRLYWYRQTLGQGPEFLTYFQNEAQLEKSRLLSDRFSAERPKGSFSTLEIQRTEQGDSAMYLCASSRDRVVRHYGYTFGSGTRLTVV.

The chain has TRBV7-3 and TRBJ1-5; D gene ambiguous. Trimming stripped 5 bases from V and 6 bases from J, with 14 bases between. The germline V gene has CDR1 SGHTA and CDR2 FQGTGA. The CDR3 is 14 amino acids. The CDR3 is CASSEGGRAQPQHF. As DNA, the CDR3 is TGTGCCAGCAGCGAGGGAGGGAGGGCTCAGCCCCAGCATTTT.

CDR3 sequence reads: CASSEQGLNQPLHF. In DNA, the CDR3 is TGCGCCAGCAGCGAACAGGGACTCAATCAGCCCCTCCACTTT. The chain recombines TRBV5-1 with TRBJ1-6; TRBD1 is a possible D gene (6 bases). Deletions cut 4 bases from V and 13 bases from J, with 18 bases between. This CDR3 has 14 residues. Germline assignment: CDR1 SGHRS and CDR2 YFSETQ.

CDR3 residues: CASSSPGSGGNTGELFF. The CDR3 DNA is TGTGCCAGCAGCTCCCCAGGGAGCGGGGGAAACACCGGGGAGCTGTTTTTT. V usage is TRBV7-6 and J usage is TRBJ2-2; the match to TRBD2 covers 8 bases. Trimming at V came to 4 bases and at J to 2 bases, leaving 9 bases not matched to a gene. The CDR3 totals 17 residues. The V gene's germline CDR1 is SGHVS and CDR2 FNYEAQ.

This clonotype was detected many times. Relative to the germline gene, one junction end is altered; a read error may explain this. This chain joins TRBV11-2 and TRBJ2-5, with D maybe TRBD1 (5 bases). Germline loops: CDR1 SGHAT, CDR2 FQNNGV. The CDR3 is 12 amino acids. This CDR3 reads CASSIDSETQYF. The CDR3, as DNA: TGTGCCAGCAGCATAGACAGTGAGACCCAGTACTTC.

This clonotype was seen many times. The J gene is TRBJ2-7, the V gene TRBV7-9; tentative D call: TRBD2 (6 bases). CDR1 is SEHNR and CDR2 is FQNEAQ in the germline V gene (reference sequence). CDR3 length equals 14 residues. V was shortened by 5 bases and J by 6 bases, with 17 bases between the two germline ends. This CDR3 is CASSAPAGRPEQYF. CDR3 DNA: TGTGCCAGCAGCGCCCCCGCGGGGCGTCCCGAGCAGTACTTC.

This clonotype was counted at least ten times. CDR3 sequence: CASSLQGSDTEAFF. The CDR3 nucleotides read TGTGCCAGCAGCTTACAGGGTAGTGACACTGAAGCTTTCTTT. This chain uses TRBV5-4 with TRBJ1-1; D might be TRBD1 (6 bases). V was clipped by 2 bases and J by 3 bases, with 11 bases between them. This CDR3 is 14 amino acids long. CDR1 and CDR2 (germline): SGHNT, YYREEE (reference sequence).

As concerns this clonotype: Sequence at one end of the junction differs from germline and may be a read error. This chain uses TRBV29-1 with TRBJ2-7; the D gene is possibly TRBD1 (6 bases). Germline V gene data show CDR1 as SQVTM and CDR2 as ANQGSEA. The CDR3 length is 12 residues. CDR3 DNA sequence: TGCAGCGTTGAAGGGCAGGGGCGAGAAGCTTCCTTC. It encodes CSVEGQGREASF.

Concerning this clonotype itself: The junction differs from germline at one of its ends, possibly a read error. The chain links TRBV7-9 to TRBJ2-5, with 7 bases that match TRBD2. Germline assignment: CDR1 SEHNR and CDR2 FQNEAQ (reference sequence). The CDR3 extends over 16 amino acids. CDR3 amino acids: CASSLVTPRAGETRYF. The CDR3 DNA reads as TGTGCCAGCAGCTTGGTTACCCCGAGGGCGGGAGAGACCCGGTACTTC. Filled out from reference TRBV7-9 and TRBJ2-5, the complete variable domain reads DTGVSQNPRHKITKRGQNVTFRCDPISEHNRLYWYRQTLGQGPEFLTYFQNEAQLEKSRLLSDRFSAERPKGSFSTLEIQRTEQGDSAMYLCASSLVTPRAGETRYFGPGTRLLVL.

The V gene is TRBV5-8, the J gene TRBJ2-2; tentatively, D is TRBD2 (6 bases). This CDR3 has 16 residues. Trimming removed 0 bases at V and 1 base at J, with 10 bases between. Germline lookup yields CDR1 SGHTS and CDR2 YDEGEE. CDR3 DNA: TGTGCCAGCAGCTTGGTTCTGCGGGAGAACACCGGGGAGCTGTTTTTT. Its protein is CASSLVLRENTGELFF.

The chain's CDR3 is CATQTVNYGYTF. The CDR3 bases are TGTGCCACTCAGACAGTTAACTATGGCTACACCTTC. The chain has TRBV9 and TRBJ1-2, with D possibly matching TRBD1 (5 bases). Trimming cost V 9 bases and J 1 base, with 10 bases left between them. The length of the CDR3 is 12 residues. CDR1 is SGDLS and CDR2 is YYNGEE in the germline V gene.

Details on this clonotype: One end of the junction varies from germline; a read error may be responsible. The chain recombines TRBV19 with TRBJ1-5; TRBD1 matches 8 bases. The CDR3 runs 16 residues. Germline V gives CDR1 LNHDA, CDR2 SQIVND (reference sequence). CDR3 protein: CASMIVGQGGNKPQHF. The CDR3 DNA is TGTGCCAGTATGATTGTCGGACAGGGCGGCAATAAGCCCCAGCATTTT.